This paragraph reports one TCR beta chain. One end of the junction does not line up with germline, which may come from a read error. The PCR made use of 60 Vbeta and 13 Jbeta primers. Measured with immunoSEQ multiplex PCR; TCRdb has only the in-frame clones, and not every one. The data show roughly 100,000 clones, around 82% seen once. CDR1 LNHDA and CDR2 SQIVND come from the germline V gene (reference sequence). CDR3 length equals 15 residues. This sample is part of a study of cytomegalovirus exposure and HLA in healthy donors. The sample comprised PBMCs. V and J are TRBV19 and TRBJ2-6, with a weak D call TRBD1 (5 bases). The clonotype comes from a man between 40 and 49 years old in good health and CMV-seropositive. CDR3 coding DNA: TGTGCCAGTAGCACCGGAAACTCTGGGGCCAACGGCCTGACTTTC. Translated, it gives CASSTGNSGANGLTF.